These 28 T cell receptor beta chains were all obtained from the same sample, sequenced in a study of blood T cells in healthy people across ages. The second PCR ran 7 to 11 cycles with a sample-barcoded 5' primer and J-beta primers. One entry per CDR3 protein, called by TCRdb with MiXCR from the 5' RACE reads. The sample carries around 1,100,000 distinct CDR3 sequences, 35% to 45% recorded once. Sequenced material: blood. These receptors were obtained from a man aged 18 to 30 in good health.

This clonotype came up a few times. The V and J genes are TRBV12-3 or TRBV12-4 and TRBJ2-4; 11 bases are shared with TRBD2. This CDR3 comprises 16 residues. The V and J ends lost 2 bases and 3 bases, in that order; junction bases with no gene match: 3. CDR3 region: CASSLSSGGYKNIQYF. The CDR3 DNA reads TGTGCCAGCAGTTTATCTAGCGGGGGGTACAAAAACATTCAGTACTTC.

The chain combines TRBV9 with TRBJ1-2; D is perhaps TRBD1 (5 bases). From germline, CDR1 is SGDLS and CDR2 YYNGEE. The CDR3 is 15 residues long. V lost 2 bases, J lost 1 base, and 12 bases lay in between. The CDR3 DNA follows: TGTGCCAGCAGCGTTCAGGGAAGTCTTAACTATGGCTACACCTTC. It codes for CASSVQGSLNYGYTF.

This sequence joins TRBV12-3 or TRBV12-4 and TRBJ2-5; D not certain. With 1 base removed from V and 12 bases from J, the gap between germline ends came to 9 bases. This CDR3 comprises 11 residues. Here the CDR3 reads CASSLGGLEYF. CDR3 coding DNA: TGTGCCAGCAGTTTAGGAGGATTGGAGTACTTC.

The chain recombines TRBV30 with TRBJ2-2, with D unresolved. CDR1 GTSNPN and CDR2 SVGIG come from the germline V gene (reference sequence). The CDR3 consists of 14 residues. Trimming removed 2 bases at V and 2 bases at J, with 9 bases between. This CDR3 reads CAWSSSLNTGELFF. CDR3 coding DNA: TGTGCCTGGAGTTCATCCCTAAACACCGGGGAGCTGTTTTTT. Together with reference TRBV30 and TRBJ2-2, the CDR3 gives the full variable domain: SQTIHQWPATLVQPVGSPLSLECTVEGTSNPNLYWYRQAAGRGLQLLFYSVGIGQISSEVPQNLSASRPQDRQFILSSKKLLLSDSGFYLCAWSSSLNTGELFFGEGSRLTVL.

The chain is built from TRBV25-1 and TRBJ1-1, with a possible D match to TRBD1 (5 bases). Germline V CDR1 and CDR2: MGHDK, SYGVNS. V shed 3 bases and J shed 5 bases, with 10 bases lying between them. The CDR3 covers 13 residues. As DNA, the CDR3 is TGTGCCAGCAGTGACCCGGGACGAACTGAAGCTTTCTTT. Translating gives CASSDPGRTEAFF.

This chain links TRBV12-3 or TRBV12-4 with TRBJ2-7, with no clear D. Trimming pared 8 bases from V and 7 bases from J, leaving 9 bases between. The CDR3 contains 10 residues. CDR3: CASVPNEQYF. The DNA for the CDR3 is TGTGCCAGCGTACCTAATGAGCAGTACTTC.

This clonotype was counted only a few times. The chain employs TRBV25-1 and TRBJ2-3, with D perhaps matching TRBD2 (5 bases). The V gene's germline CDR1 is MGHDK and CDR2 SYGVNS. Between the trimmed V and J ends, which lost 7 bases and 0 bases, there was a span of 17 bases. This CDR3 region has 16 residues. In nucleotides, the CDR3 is TGTGCCAGCATTAAATCTTTCGGCGGGAGCACAGATACGCAGTATTTT. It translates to CASIKSFGGSTDTQYF. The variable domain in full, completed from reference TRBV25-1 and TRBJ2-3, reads EADIYQTPRYLVIGTGKKITLECSQTMGHDKMYWYQQDPGMELHLIHYSYGVNSTEKGDLSSESTVSRIRTEHFPLTLESARPSHTSQYLCASIKSFGGSTDTQYFGPGTRLTVL.

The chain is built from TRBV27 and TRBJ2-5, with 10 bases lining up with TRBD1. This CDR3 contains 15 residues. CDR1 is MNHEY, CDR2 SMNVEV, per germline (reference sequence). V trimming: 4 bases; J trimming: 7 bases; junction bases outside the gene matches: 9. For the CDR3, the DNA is TGTGCCAGCAGTTACACCGGGACAGGGGATGCGACCCAGTACTTC. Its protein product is CASSYTGTGDATQYF.

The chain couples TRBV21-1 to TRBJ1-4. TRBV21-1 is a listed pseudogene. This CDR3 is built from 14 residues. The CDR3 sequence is CASLPGTADEKLFF. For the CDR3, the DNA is TGTGCCAGCCTACCCGGGACAGCGGATGAAAAACTGTTTTTT.

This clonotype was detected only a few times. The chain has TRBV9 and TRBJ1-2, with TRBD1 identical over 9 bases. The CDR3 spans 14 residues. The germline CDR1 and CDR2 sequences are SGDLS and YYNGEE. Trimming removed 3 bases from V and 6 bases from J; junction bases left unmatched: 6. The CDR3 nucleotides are TGTGCCAGCAGCGAACAGGGGGCGGTTGATGGCTACACCTTC. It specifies CASSEQGAVDGYTF.

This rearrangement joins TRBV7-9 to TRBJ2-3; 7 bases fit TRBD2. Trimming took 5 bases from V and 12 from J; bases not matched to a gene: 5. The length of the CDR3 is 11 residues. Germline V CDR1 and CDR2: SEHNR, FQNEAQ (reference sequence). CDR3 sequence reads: CASSALAAQYF. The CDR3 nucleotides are TGTGCCAGCAGCGCGCTAGCGGCCCAGTATTTT.

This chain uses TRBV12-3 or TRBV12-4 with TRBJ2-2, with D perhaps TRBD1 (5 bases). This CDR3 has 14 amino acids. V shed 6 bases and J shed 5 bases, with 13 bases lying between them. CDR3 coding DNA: TGTGCCAGCAGGATGAAAACAGGAACCGGGGAGCTGTTTTTT. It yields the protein CASRMKTGTGELFF.

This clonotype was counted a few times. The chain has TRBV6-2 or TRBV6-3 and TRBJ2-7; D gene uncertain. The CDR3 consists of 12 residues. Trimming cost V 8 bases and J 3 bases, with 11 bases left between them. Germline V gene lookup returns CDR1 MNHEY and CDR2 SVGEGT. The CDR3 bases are TGTGCCAGCCAGAAGTTCGTCTACGAGCAGTACTTC. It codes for CASQKFVYEQYF.

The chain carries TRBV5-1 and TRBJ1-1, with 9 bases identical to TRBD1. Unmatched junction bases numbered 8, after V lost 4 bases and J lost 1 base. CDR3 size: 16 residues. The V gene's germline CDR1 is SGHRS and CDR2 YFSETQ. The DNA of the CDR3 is TGCGCCAGCAGCCCGGAACCACAGGGGGCGAACACTGAAGCTTTCTTT. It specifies CASSPEPQGANTEAFF.

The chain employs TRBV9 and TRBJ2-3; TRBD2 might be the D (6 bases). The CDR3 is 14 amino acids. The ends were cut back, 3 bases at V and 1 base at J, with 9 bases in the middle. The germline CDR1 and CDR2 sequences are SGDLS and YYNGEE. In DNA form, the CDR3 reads TGTGCCAGCAGCGCGGGACTCCGCACAGATACGCAGTATTTT. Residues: CASSAGLRTDTQYF. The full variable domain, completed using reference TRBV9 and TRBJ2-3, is DSGVTQTPKHLITATGQRVTLRCSPRSGDLSVYWYQQSLDQGLQFLIQYYNGEERAKGNILERFSAQQFPDLHSELNLSSLELGDSALYFCASSAGLRTDTQYFGPGTRLTVL.

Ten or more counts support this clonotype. Here the CDR3 reads CASSQGGRSSTDTQYF. The CDR3 nucleotides are TGCGCCAGCAGCCAAGGGGGCCGATCTAGCACAGATACGCAGTATTTT. This rearrangement joins TRBV4-3 to TRBJ2-3, with D possibly matching TRBD1 (5 bases). The CDR3 extends over 16 amino acids. The ends were cut back, 1 base at V and 0 bases at J, with 11 bases in the middle. The germline gives CDR1 LGHNA, CDR2 YSLEER.

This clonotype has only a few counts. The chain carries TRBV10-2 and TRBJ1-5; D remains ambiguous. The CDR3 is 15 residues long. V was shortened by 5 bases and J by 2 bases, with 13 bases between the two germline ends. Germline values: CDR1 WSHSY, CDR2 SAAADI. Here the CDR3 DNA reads TGCGCCAGCAGTCTGAGTCGGGGAGGCAATCAGCCCCAGCATTTT. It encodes CASSLSRGGNQPQHF.

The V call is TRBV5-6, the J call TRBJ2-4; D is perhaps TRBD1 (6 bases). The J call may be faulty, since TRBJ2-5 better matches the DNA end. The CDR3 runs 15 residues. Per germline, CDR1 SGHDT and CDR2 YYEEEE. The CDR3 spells CASSLSIGGRETQYF. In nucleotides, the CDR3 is TGTGCCAGCAGCCTTAGCATAGGGGGTCGCGAGACCCAGTACTTC.

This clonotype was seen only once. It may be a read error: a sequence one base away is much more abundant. Here the CDR3 reads CASSPGLAGERGYEQYF. CDR3 in DNA: TGTGCCAGCAGCCCGGGACTAGCGGGGGAAAGGGGCTATGAGCAGTACTTC. The chain carries TRBV4-2 and TRBJ2-7; the match to TRBD2 covers 14 bases. V gave up 4 bases and J gave up 7 bases; unmatched junction bases: 12. CDR1 is LGHNA and CDR2 is YNFKEQ in the germline V gene. The CDR3 runs to 17 residues.

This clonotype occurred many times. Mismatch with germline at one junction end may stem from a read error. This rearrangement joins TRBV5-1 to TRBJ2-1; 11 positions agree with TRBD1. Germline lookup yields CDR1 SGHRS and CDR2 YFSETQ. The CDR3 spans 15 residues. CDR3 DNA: TGTGCCAGCAGCTTAGGACAGGGGGCTCGCAATGAGCAGTTCTTC. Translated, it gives CASSLGQGARNEQFF.

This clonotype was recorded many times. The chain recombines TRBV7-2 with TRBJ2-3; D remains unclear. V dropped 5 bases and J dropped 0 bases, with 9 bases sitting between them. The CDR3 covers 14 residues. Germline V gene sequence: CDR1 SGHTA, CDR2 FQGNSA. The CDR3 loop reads CASSKGWSTDTQYF. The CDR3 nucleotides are TGTGCCAGCAGCAAAGGATGGAGCACAGATACGCAGTATTTT.

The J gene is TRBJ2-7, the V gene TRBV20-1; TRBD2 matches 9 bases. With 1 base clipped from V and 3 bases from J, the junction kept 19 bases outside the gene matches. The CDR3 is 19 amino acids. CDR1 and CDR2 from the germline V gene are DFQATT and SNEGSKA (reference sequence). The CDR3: CSARGPTGLAGSELYEQYF. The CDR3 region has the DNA TGCAGTGCTAGAGGGCCCACGGGGCTAGCGGGATCCGAACTCTACGAGCAGTACTTC.

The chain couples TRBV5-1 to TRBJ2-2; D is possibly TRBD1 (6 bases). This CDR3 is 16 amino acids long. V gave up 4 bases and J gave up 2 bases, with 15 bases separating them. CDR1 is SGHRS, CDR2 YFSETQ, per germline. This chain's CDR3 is CASSKQGSLNTGELFF. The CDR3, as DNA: TGCGCCAGCAGCAAACAGGGTTCCCTAAACACCGGGGAGCTGTTTTTT.

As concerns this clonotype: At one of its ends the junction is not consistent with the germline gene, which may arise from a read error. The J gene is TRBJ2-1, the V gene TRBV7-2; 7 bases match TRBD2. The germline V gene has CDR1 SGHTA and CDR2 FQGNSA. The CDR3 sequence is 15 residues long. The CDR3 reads CASSLQADGGGEKFF. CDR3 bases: TGTGCCAGCAGCTTACAAGCAGATGGGGGGGGTGAGAAGTTCTTC.

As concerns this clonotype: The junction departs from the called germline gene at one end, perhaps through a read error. The CDR3 bases are TGTACCAGCAGGAGGTCCACTGAAGCTTTCTTT. This translates into CTSRRSTEAFF. The chain joins TRBV12-3 or TRBV12-4 to TRBJ1-1; D is ambiguous. This CDR3 has 11 amino acids.

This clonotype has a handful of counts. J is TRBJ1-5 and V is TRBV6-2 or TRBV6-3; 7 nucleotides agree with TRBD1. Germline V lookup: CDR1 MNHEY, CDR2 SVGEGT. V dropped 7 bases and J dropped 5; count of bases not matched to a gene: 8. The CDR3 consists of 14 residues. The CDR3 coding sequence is TGTGCCAGCAATGAACAGGGGAATGATCAGCCCCAGCATTTT. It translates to CASNEQGNDQPQHF.

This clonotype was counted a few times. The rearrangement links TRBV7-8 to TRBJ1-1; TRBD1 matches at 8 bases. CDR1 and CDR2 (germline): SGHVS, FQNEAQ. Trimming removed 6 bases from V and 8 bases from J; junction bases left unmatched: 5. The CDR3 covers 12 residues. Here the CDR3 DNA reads TGTGCCAGCAGAGCAGACAGGGGCGAAGCTTTCTTT. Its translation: CASRADRGEAFF.

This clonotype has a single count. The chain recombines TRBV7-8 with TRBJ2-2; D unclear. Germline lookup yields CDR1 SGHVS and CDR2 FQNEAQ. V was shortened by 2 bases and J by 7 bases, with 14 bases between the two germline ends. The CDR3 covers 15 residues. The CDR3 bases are TGTGCCAGCAGCTTACGCGACAAAGGGAACGGGGAGCTGTTTTTT. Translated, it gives CASSLRDKGNGELFF.